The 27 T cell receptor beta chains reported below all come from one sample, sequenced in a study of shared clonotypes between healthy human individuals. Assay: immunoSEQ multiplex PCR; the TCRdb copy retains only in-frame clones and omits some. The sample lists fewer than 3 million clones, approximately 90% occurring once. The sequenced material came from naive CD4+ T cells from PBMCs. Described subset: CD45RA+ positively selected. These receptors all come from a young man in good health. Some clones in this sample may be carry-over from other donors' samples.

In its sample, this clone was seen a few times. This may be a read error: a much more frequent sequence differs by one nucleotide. CDR3 protein: CASSADRENEKLFF. CDR3 nucleotide sequence: TGTGCCAGCAGCGCGGACAGGGAGAATGAAAAACTGTTTTTT. The rearrangement uses TRBV5-6 and TRBJ1-4; the match to TRBD1 covers 8 bases. The germline V gene encodes CDR1 SGHDT and CDR2 YYEEEE. Trimming removed 4 bases from V and 5 bases from J; junction bases left unmatched: 4. The CDR3 length is 14 residues. The variable domain in full, completed from reference TRBV5-6 and TRBJ1-4, reads DAGVTQSPTHLIKTRGQQVTLRCSPKSGHDTVSWYQQALGQGPQFIFQYYEEEERQRGNFPDRFSGHQFPNYSSELNVNALLLGDSALYLCASSADRENEKLFFGSGTQLSVL.

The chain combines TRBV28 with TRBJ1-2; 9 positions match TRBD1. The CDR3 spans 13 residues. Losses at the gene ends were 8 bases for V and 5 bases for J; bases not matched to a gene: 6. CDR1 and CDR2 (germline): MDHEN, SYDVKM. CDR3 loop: CASGSGTGYGYTF. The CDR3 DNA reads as TGTGCCAGCGGCTCCGGGACAGGGTATGGCTACACCTTC.

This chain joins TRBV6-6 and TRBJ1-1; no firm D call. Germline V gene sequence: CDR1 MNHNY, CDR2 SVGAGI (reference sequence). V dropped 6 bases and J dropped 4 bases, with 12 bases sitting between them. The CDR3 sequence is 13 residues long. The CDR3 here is CASSPGWGTEAFF. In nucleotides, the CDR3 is TGTGCCAGCAGCCCCGGCTGGGGCACTGAAGCTTTCTTT.

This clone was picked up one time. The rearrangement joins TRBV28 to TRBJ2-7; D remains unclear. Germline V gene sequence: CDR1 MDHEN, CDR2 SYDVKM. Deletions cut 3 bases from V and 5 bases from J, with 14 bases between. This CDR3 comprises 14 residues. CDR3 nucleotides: TGTGCCAGCAGTTTTGGTACCCGACGGCACGAGCAGTACTTC. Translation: CASSFGTRRHEQYF.

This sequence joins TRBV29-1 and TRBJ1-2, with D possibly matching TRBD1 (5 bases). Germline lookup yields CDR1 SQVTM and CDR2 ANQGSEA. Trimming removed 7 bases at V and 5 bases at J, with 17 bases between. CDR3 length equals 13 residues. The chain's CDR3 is CSGSGPAGYGYTF. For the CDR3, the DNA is TGCAGCGGATCGGGACCTGCGGGGTATGGCTACACCTTC.

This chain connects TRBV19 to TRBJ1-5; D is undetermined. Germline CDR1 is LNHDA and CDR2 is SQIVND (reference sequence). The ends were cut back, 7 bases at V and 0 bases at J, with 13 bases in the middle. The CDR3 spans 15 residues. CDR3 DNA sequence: TGTGCCAGTACAATCGGGCCATATAGCAATCAGCCCCAGCATTTT. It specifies CASTIGPYSNQPQHF.

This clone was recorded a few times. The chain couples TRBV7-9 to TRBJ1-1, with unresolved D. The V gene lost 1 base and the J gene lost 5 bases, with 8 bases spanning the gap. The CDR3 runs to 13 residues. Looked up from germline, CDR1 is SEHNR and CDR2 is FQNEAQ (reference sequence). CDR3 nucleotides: TGTGCCAGCAGCTTAGATGCTCGAACTGAAGCTTTCTTT. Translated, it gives CASSLDARTEAFF.

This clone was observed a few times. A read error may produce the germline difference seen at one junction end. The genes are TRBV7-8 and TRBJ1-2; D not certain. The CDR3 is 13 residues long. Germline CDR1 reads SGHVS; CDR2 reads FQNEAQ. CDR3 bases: TGTGCCAGCACCCTAACCTCGCCGGGCATCCAATCCTTC. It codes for CASTLTSPGIQSF.

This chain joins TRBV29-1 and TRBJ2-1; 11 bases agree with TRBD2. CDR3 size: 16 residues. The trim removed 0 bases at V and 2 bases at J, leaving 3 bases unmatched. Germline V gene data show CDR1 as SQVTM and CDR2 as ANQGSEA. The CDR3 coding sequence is TGCAGCGTTGAAGATCCTAGCGGGAGGACCTACAATGAGCAGTTCTTC. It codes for CSVEDPSGRTYNEQFF.

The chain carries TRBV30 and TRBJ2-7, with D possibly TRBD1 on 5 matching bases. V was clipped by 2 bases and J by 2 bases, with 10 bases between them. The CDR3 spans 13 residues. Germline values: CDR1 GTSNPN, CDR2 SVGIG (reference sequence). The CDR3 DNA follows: TGTGCCTGGAGTATGACAGCAGCCTACGAGCAGTACTTC. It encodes CAWSMTAAYEQYF.

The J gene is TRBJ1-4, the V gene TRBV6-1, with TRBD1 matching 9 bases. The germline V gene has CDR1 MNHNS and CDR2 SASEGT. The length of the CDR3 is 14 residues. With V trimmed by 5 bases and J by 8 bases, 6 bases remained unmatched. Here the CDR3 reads CASSPGTGSEKLFF. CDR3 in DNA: TGTGCCAGCAGTCCCGGGACAGGGTCCGAAAAACTGTTTTTT.

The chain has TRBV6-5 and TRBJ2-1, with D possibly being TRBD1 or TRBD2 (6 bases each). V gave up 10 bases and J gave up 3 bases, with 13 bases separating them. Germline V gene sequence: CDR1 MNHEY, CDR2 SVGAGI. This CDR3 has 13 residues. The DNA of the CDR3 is TGTGCCATAAAGGGGGGCCTCTACAATGAGCAGTTCTTC. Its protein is CAIKGGLYNEQFF.

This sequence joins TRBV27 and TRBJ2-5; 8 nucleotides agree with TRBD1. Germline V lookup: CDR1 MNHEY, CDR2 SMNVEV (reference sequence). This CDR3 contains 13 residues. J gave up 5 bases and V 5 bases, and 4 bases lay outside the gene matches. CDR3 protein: CASSGTGLETQYF. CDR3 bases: TGTGCCAGCAGTGGGACAGGCCTTGAGACCCAGTACTTC.

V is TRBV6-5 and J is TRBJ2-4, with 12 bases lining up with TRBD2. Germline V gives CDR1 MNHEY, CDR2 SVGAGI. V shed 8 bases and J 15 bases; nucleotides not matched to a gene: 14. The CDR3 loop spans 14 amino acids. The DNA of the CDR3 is TGTGCCAGCCGGACTAGCGGGACGAAACATTTGGCGTACTTC. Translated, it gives CASRTSGTKHLAYF.

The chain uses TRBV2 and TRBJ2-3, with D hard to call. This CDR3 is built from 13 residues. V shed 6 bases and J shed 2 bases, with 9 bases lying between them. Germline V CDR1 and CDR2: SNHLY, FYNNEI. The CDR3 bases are TGTGCCAGCAGCCCGACATACACAGATACGCAGTATTTT. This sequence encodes CASSPTYTDTQYF.

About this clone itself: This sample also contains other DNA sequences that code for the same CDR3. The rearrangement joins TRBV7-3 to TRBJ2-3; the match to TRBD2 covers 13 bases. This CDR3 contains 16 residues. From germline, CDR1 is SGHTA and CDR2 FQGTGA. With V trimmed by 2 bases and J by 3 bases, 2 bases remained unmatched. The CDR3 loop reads CASSLALAGGTDTQYF. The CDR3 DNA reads TGTGCCAGCAGCTTAGCACTAGCGGGGGGGACAGATACGCAGTATTTT.

The CDR3 sequence: CASSVAGINTGELFF. In DNA, the CDR3 is TGTGCCAGCAGCGTAGCCGGTATCAACACCGGGGAGCTGTTTTTT. The V and J genes are TRBV9 and TRBJ2-2; D gene uncertain. CDR3 length: 15 residues. V was shortened by 0 bases and J by 2 bases, with 8 bases between the two germline ends. The V gene's germline CDR1 is SGDLS and CDR2 YYNGEE.

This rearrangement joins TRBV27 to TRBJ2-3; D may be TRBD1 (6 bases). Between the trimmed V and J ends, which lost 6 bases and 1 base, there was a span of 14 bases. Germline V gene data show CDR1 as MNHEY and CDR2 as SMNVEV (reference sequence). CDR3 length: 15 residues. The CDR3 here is CASRTTGQGTDTQYF. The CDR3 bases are TGTGCCAGCAGAACGACAGGTCAAGGCACAGATACGCAGTATTTT.

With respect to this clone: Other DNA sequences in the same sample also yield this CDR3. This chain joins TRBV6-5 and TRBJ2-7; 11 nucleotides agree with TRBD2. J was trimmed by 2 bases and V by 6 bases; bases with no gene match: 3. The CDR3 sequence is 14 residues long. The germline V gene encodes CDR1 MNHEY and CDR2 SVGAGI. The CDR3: CASRLAGGTYEQYF. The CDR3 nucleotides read TGTGCCAGCAGGTTAGCGGGAGGGACCTACGAGCAGTACTTC.

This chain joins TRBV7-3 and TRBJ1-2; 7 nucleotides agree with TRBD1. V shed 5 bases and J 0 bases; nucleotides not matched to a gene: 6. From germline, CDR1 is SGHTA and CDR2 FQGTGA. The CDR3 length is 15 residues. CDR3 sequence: CASSPGGTANYGYTF. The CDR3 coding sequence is TGTGCCAGCAGCCCGGGCGGGACAGCTAACTATGGCTACACCTTC.

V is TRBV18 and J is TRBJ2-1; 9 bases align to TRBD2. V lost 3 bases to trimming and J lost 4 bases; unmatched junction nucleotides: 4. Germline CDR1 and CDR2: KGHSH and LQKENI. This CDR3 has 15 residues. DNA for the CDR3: TGTGCCAGCTCACCGCTGCGGGAGGGTTACAATGAGCAGTTCTTC. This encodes CASSPLREGYNEQFF.

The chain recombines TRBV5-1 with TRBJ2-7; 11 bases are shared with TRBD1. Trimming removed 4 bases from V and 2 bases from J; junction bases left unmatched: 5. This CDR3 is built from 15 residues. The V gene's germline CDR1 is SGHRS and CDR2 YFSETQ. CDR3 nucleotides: TGCGCCAGCAGCACTGGGACAGGGGGTACCTACGAGCAGTACTTC. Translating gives CASSTGTGGTYEQYF.

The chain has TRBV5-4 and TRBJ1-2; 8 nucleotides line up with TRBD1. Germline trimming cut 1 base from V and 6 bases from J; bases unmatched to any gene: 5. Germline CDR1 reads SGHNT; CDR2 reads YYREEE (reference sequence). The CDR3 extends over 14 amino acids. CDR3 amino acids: CASSLWQGAHGYTF. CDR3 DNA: TGTGCCAGCAGCTTGTGGCAGGGGGCACATGGCTACACCTTC. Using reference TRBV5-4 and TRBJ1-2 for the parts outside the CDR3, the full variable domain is ETGVTQSPTHLIKTRGQQVTLRCSSQSGHNTVSWYQQALGQGPQFIFQYYREEENGRGNFPPRFSGLQFPNYSSELNVNALELDDSALYLCASSLWQGAHGYTFGSGTRLTVV.

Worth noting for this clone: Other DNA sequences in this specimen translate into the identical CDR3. CDR3: CAWGTGGNSNQPQHF. The CDR3 nucleotides are TGTGCCTGGGGGACAGGGGGAAATAGCAATCAGCCCCAGCATTTT. The rearrangement links TRBV30 to TRBJ1-5; 11 positions match TRBD1. Germline V gene sequence: CDR1 GTSNPN, CDR2 SVGIG (reference sequence). The CDR3 is made up of 15 amino acids. Trimming removed 5 bases from V and 0 bases from J; junction bases left unmatched: 3.

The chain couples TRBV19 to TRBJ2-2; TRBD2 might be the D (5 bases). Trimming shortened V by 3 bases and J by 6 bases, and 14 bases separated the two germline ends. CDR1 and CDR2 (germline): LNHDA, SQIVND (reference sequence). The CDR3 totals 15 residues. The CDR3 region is CASSMDSRGPGELFF. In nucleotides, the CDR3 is TGTGCCAGTAGTATGGATTCCCGCGGGCCCGGGGAGCTGTTTTTT.

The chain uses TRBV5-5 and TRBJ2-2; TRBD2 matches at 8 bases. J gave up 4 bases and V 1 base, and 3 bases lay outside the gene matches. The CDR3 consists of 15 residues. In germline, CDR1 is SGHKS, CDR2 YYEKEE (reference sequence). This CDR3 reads CASSLREGSTGELFF. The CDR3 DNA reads TGTGCCAGCAGCTTGCGGGAGGGTAGCACCGGGGAGCTGTTTTTT. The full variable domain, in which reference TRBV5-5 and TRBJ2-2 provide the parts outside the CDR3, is DAGVTQSPTHLIKTRGQQVTLRCSPISGHKSVSWYQQVLGQGPQFIFQYYEKEERGRGNFPDRFSARQFPNYSSELNVNALLLGDSALYLCASSLREGSTGELFFGEGSRLTVL.

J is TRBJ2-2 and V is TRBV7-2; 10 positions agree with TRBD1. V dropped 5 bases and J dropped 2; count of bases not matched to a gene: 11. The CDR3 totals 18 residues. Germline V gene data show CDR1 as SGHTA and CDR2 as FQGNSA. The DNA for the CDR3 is TGTGCCAGCAGCCGGGACAGGGGAGGACTTATTAACACCGGGGAGCTGTTTTTT. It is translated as CASSRDRGGLINTGELFF.